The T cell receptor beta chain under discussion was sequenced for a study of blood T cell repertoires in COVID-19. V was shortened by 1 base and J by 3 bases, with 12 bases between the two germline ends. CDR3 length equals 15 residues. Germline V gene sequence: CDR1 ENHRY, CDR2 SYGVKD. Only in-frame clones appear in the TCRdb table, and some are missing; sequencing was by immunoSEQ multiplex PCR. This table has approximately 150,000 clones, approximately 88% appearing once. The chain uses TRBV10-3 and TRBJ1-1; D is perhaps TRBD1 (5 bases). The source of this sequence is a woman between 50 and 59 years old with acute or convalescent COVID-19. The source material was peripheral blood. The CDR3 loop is CAISEYQGRDTEAFF. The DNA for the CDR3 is TGTGCCATCAGTGAGTACCAGGGCAGGGACACTGAAGCTTTCTTT.